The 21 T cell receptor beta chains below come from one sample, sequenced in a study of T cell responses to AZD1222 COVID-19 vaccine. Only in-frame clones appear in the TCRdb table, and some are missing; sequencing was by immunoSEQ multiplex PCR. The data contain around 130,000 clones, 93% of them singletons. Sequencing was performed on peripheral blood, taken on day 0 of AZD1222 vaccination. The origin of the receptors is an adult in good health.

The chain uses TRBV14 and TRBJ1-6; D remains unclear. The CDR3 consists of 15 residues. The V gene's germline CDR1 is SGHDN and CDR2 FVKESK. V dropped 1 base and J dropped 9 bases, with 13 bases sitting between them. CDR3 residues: CASSQVSAMSSPLHF. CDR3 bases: TGTGCCAGCAGCCAAGTTTCAGCTATGTCTTCACCCCTCCACTTT.

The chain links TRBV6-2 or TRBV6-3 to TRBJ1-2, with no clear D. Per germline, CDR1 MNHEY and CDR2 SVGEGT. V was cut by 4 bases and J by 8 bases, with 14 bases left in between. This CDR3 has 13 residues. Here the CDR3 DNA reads TGTGCCAGCAGTTCACCGATAGAAAACGGCTACACCTTC. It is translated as CASSSPIENGYTF.

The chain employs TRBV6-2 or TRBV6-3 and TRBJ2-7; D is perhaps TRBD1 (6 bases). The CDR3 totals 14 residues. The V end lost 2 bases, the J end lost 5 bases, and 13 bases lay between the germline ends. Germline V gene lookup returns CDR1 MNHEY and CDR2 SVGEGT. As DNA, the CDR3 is TGTGCCAGCAGTTACACCAGGGGTGAGAACGAGCAGTACTTC. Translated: CASSYTRGENEQYF.

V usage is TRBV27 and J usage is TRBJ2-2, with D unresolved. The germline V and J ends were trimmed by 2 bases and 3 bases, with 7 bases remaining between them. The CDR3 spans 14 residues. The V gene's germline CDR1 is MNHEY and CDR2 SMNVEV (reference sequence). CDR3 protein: CASSLAWDTGELFF. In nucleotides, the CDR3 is TGTGCCAGCAGTTTAGCATGGGACACCGGGGAGCTGTTTTTT.

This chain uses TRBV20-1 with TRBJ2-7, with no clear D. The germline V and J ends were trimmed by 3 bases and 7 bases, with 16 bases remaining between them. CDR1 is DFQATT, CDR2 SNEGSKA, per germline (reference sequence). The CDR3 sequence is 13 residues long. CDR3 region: CSASHRTGTEQYF. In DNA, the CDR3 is TGCAGTGCTAGTCACCGGACCGGTACGGAGCAGTACTTC.

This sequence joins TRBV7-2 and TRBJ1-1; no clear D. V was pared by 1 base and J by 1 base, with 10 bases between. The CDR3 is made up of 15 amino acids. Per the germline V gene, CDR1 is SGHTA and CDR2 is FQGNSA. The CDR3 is CASSLVSEGNTEAFF. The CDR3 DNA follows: TGTGCCAGCAGCTTAGTATCCGAGGGGAACACTGAAGCTTTCTTT.

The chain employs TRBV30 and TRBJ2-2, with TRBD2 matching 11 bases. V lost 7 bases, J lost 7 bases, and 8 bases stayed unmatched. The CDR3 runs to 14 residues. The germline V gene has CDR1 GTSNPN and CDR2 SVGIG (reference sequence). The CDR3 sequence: CALTPGTSGGELFF. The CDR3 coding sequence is TGTGCCTTAACTCCCGGGACTAGCGGCGGGGAGCTGTTTTTT.

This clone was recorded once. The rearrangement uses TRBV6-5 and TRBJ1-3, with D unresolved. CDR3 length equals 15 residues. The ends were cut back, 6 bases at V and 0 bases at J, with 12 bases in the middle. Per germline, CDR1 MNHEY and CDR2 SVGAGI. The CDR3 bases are TGTGCCAGCAGCTTTTCGGGGTCCTCTGGAAACACCATATATTTT. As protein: CASSFSGSSGNTIYF.

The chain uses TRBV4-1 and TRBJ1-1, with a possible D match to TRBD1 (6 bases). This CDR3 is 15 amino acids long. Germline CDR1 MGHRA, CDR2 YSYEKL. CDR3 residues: CPRSRLHGTNTEAFF. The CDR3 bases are TGCCCCCGCAGCCGACTTCATGGGACAAACACTGAAGCTTTCTTT.

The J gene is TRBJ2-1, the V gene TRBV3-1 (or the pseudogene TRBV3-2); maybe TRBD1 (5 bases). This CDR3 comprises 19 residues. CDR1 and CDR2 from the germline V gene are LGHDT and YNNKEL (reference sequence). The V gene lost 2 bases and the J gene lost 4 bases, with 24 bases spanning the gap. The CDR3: CASSQIFPLQPRTYNEQFF. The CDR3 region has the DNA TGTGCCAGCAGCCAAATTTTCCCCCTCCAGCCAAGGACATACAATGAGCAGTTCTTC.

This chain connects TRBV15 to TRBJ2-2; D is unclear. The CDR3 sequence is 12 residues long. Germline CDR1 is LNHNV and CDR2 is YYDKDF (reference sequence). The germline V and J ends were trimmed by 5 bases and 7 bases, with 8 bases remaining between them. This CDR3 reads CATSPPDGELFF. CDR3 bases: TGTGCCACCAGCCCACCCGACGGGGAGCTGTTTTTT.

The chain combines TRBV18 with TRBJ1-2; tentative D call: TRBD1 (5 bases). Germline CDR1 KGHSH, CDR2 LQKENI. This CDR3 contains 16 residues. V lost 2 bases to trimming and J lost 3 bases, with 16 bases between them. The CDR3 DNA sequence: TGTGCCAGCTCACCAAGCCAAGCCAGGGACCACTATGGCTACACCTTC. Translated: CASSPSQARDHYGYTF.

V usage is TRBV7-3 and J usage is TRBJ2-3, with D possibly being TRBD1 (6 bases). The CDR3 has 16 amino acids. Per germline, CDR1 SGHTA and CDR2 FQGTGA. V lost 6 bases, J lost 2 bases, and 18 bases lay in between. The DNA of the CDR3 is TGTGCCAGCAGTTACGGTGGGGGCCAGATCACAGATACGCAGTATTTT. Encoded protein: CASSYGGGQITDTQYF. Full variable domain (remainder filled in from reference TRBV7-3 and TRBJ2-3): GAGVSQTPSNKVTEKGKYVELRCDPISGHTALYWYRQSLGQGPEFLIYFQGTGAADDSGLPNDRFFAVRPEGSVSTLKIQRTERGDSAVYLCASSYGGGQITDTQYFGPGTRLTVL.

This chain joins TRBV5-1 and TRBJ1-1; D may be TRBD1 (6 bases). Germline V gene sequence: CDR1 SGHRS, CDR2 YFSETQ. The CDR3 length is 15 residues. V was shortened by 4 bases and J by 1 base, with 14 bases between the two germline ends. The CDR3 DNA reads TGCGCCAGCAGCCAGCGGGGGGGCAAGAACACTGAAGCTTTCTTT. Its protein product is CASSQRGGKNTEAFF.

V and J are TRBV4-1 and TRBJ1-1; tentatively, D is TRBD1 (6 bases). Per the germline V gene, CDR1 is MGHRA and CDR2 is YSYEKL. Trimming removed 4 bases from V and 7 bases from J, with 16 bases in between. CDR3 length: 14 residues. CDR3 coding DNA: TGCGCCAGCAGCCTCCGAAGGGGGAGGCGTGAAGCTTTCTTT. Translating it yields CASSLRRGRREAFF.

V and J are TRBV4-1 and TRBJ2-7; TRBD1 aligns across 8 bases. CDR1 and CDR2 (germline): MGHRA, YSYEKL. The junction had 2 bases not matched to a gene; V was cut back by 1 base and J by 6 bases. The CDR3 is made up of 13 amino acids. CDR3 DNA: TGCGCCAGCAGCCAAGGGGGACAGGTCGAGCAGTACTTC. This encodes CASSQGGQVEQYF.

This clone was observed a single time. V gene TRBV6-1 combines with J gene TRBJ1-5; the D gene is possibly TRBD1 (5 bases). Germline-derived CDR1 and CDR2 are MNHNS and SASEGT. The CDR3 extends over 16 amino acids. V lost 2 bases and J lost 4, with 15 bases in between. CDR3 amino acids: CASSERGGVRNQPQHF. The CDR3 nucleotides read TGTGCCAGCAGTGAACGGGGAGGGGTACGGAATCAGCCCCAGCATTTT.

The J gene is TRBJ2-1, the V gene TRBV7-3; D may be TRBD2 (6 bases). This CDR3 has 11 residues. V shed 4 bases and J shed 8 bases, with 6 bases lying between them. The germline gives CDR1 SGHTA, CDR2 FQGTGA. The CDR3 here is CASSSGDEQFF. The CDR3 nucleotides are TGTGCCAGCAGCTCGGGGGATGAGCAGTTCTTC.

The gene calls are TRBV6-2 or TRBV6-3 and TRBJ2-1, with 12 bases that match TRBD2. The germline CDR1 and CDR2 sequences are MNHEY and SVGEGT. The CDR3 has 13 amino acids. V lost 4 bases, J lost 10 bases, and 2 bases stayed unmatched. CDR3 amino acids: CASSFTSGGEQFF. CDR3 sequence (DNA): TGTGCCAGCAGTTTTACTAGCGGGGGGGAGCAGTTCTTC.

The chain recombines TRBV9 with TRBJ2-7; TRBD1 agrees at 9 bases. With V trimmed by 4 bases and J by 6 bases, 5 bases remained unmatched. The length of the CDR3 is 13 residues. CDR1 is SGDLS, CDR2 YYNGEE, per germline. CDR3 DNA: TGTGCCAGCAGCACCCGGGACAGGGTCGAGCAGTACTTC. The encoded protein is CASSTRDRVEQYF.

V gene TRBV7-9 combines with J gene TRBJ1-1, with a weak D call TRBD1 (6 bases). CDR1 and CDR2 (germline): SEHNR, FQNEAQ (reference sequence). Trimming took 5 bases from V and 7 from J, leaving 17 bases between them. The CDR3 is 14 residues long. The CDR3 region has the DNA TGTGCCAGCAGCAAAGGCATGACAGGCAATGAAGCTTTCTTT. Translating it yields CASSKGMTGNEAFF.